A selection of T cell receptor beta chains follows, all from one sample in a study of PD-L1 blockade in urothelial cancer. Measured with immunoSEQ multiplex PCR; TCRdb has only the in-frame clones, and not every one. The data show under 130,000 clones, about 85% seen once. The sample in question was PBMCs, obtained around atezolizumab (anti-PD-L1) treatment. The receptors were sampled from a man in his fifties with urothelial cancer. Both conserved end residues are part of each CDR3. A D gene is named only where the DNA matches it firmly. Not every row has a clone size; where given, it reads once, few, many or a size class.

CDR3aa: CASSVGWGRGNEQFF; CDR3nt: TGTGCCAGCAGCGTAGGATGGGGGCGCGGGAATGAGCAGTTCTTC; abundance: .; j_gene: TRBJ2-1; v_gene: TRBV9; d_gene: .
CDR3aa: CATGTGGADTQYF; CDR3nt: TGCGCCACGGGGACAGGGGGCGCAGATACGCAGTATTTT; abundance: .; j_gene: TRBJ2-3; v_gene: TRBV5-1; d_gene: TRBD1
CDR3aa: CASTPGGLNEAFF; CDR3nt: TGTGCCAGCACCCCAGGGGGTCTAAACGAAGCTTTCTTT; abundance: .; j_gene: TRBJ1-1; v_gene: TRBV7-9; d_gene: TRBD1
CDR3aa: CASSYGHWGSGNEQFF; CDR3nt: TGTGCCAGCAGTTACGGTCATTGGGGTAGCGGCAATGAGCAGTTCTTC; abundance: .; j_gene: TRBJ2-1; v_gene: TRBV6-5; d_gene: .
CDR3aa: CASSLGSGGSYEQYF; CDR3nt: TGCGCCAGCAGCTTGGGGTCGGGGGGCTCCTACGAGCAGTACTTC; abundance: .; j_gene: TRBJ2-7; v_gene: TRBV5-1; d_gene: TRBD2
CDR3aa: CASRLAGEMTGELFF; CDR3nt: TGTGCCAGTAGGTTAGCGGGAGAAATGACCGGGGAGCTGTTTTTT; abundance: .; j_gene: TRBJ2-2; v_gene: TRBV19; d_gene: TRBD2
CDR3aa: CASSGRTSGSRQGWEQYF; CDR3nt: TGTGCCAGCAGCGGGAGGACTAGCGGGAGTCGCCAAGGGTGGGAGCAGTACTTC; abundance: .; j_gene: TRBJ2-7; v_gene: TRBV13; d_gene: TRBD2
CDR3aa: CASSRLGDSNQPQHF; CDR3nt: TGTGCCAGCAGTCGACTCGGGGATAGCAATCAGCCCCAGCATTTT; abundance: .; j_gene: TRBJ1-5; v_gene: TRBV6-1; d_gene: .
CDR3aa: CASSPQQTTTDTQYF; CDR3nt: TGTGCCAGCTCTCCACAGCAGACTACCACAGATACGCAGTATTTT; abundance: .; j_gene: TRBJ2-3; v_gene: TRBV6-1; d_gene: .
CDR3aa: CASSVVQGNTGELFF; CDR3nt: TGTGCCAGCAGCGTAGTGCAGGGGAACACCGGGGAGCTGTTTTTT; abundance: .; j_gene: TRBJ2-2; v_gene: TRBV9; d_gene: .
CDR3aa: CASSLDRSFSNQPQHF; CDR3nt: TGTGCCAGCAGTCTTGACAGGAGCTTTAGCAATCAGCCCCAGCATTTT; abundance: .; j_gene: TRBJ1-5; v_gene: TRBV27; d_gene: .
CDR3aa: CASRPTSDTQYF; CDR3nt: TGTGCCAGCAGACCTACTTCAGATACGCAGTATTTT; abundance: .; j_gene: TRBJ2-3; v_gene: TRBV16; d_gene: .
CDR3aa: CSVETESSYEQYF; CDR3nt: TGCAGCGTTGAGACAGAGAGCTCCTACGAGCAGTACTTC; abundance: .; j_gene: TRBJ2-7; v_gene: TRBV29-1; d_gene: .
CDR3aa: CASSLAGLAGVSGELFF; CDR3nt: TGTGCCAGCAGCTTAGCGGGACTAGCGGGAGTTTCCGGGGAGCTGTTTTTT; abundance: .; j_gene: TRBJ2-2; v_gene: TRBV7-2; d_gene: TRBD2
CDR3aa: CSARLVYEQYF; CDR3nt: TGCAGTGCAAGACTAGTTTACGAGCAGTACTTC; abundance: .; j_gene: TRBJ2-7; v_gene: TRBV20-1; d_gene: .
CDR3aa: CASSMGTGKYEQYF; CDR3nt: TGTGCCAGTAGTATGGGGACAGGGAAATACGAGCAGTACTTC; abundance: .; j_gene: TRBJ2-7; v_gene: TRBV19; d_gene: TRBD1
CDR3aa: CATSRVGSSSYNEQFF; CDR3nt: TGTGCCACCAGCAGAGTCGGTTCGAGCTCCTACAATGAGCAGTTCTTC; abundance: once; j_gene: TRBJ2-1; v_gene: TRBV15; d_gene: .
CDR3aa: CASSMPGGQYF; CDR3nt: TGTGCCAGCAGTATGCCTGGCGGCCAGTACTTC; abundance: .; j_gene: TRBJ2-7; v_gene: TRBV25-1; d_gene: .
CDR3aa: CAWSRRGRGGETQYF; CDR3nt: TGTGCCTGGAGTCGGAGGGGGCGCGGGGGGGAGACCCAGTACTTC; abundance: .; j_gene: TRBJ2-5; v_gene: TRBV30; d_gene: .
CDR3aa: CASSFGRATGANVLTF; CDR3nt: TGTGCCAGCAGTTTCGGCAGGGCGACTGGGGCCAACGTCCTGACTTTC; abundance: .; j_gene: TRBJ2-6; v_gene: TRBV28; d_gene: .
CDR3aa: CASSFASTVTGELFF; CDR3nt: TGCGCCAGCAGCTTCGCCTCCACAGTGACCGGGGAGCTGTTTTTT; abundance: .; j_gene: TRBJ2-2; v_gene: TRBV5-1; d_gene: .
CDR3aa: CASSLAGTGLEKLFF; CDR3nt: TGTGCCAGCAGCTTAGCCGGGACAGGCCTTGAAAAACTGTTTTTT; abundance: .; j_gene: TRBJ1-4; v_gene: TRBV7-2; d_gene: TRBD1
CDR3aa: CASSLDGGHSTDTQYF; CDR3nt: TGTGCCAGCAGCTTAGACGGCGGACACAGCACAGATACGCAGTATTTT; abundance: .; j_gene: TRBJ2-3; v_gene: TRBV7-2; d_gene: .
CDR3aa: CASSSSDRDKNIQYF; CDR3nt: .; abundance: .; j_gene: TRBJ2-4; v_gene: TRBV6-6; d_gene: .
CDR3aa: CASSALTGRNYGYTF; CDR3nt: TGTGCCAGCAGCGCTTTGACAGGGAGAAACTATGGCTACACCTTC; abundance: .; j_gene: TRBJ1-2; v_gene: TRBV9; d_gene: TRBD1
CDR3aa: CASSMVKGANYGYTF; CDR3nt: TGTGCCAGTAGTATGGTGAAGGGGGCTAACTATGGCTACACCTTC; abundance: .; j_gene: TRBJ1-2; v_gene: TRBV19; d_gene: .
CDR3aa: CATSRGTSTDTQYF; CDR3nt: TGTGCCACCAGCAGAGGAACTAGCACAGATACGCAGTATTTT; abundance: few; j_gene: TRBJ2-3; v_gene: TRBV15; d_gene: .
CDR3aa: CASSLSAGVLNTGELFF; CDR3nt: TGTGCCAGCAGTTTATCCGCGGGGGTCCTGAACACCGGGGAGCTGTTTTTT; abundance: .; j_gene: TRBJ2-2; v_gene: TRBV28; d_gene: TRBD2
CDR3aa: CASSDFQTEVTDTQYF; CDR3nt: TGTGCCAGCAGTGACTTCCAAACGGAGGTCACAGATACGCAGTATTTT; abundance: few; j_gene: TRBJ2-3; v_gene: TRBV28; d_gene: .
CDR3aa: CASSAAGTSGRAYNEQFF; CDR3nt: TGTGCCAGCAGCGCCGCCGGGACTAGCGGGAGGGCCTACAATGAGCAGTTCTTC; abundance: .; j_gene: TRBJ2-1; v_gene: TRBV7-3; d_gene: TRBD2
CDR3aa: CASSPFQSESGELFF; CDR3nt: TGTGCCAGCTCACCGTTTCAGTCGGAGTCCGGGGAGCTGTTTTTT; abundance: .; j_gene: TRBJ2-2; v_gene: TRBV18; d_gene: .
CDR3aa: CASSLGPDTQYF; CDR3nt: TGTGCCAGCAGCCTGGGCCCAGATACGCAGTATTTT; abundance: .; j_gene: TRBJ2-3; v_gene: TRBV28; d_gene: .
CDR3aa: CASSHGQGGSPLHF; CDR3nt: TGTGCCAGCAGCCACGGACAGGGTGGGTCACCCCTCCACTTT; abundance: .; j_gene: TRBJ1-6; v_gene: TRBV14; d_gene: TRBD1
CDR3aa: CASSQDLPGQGARAFF; CDR3nt: TGTGCCAGCAGCCAAGATCTACCGGGACAGGGGGCTAGAGCTTTCTTT; abundance: .; j_gene: TRBJ1-1; v_gene: TRBV14; d_gene: TRBD1
CDR3aa: CASTYDKGRGYTF; CDR3nt: TGCGCCAGCACCTACGACAAGGGGCGAGGCTACACCTTC; abundance: .; j_gene: TRBJ1-2; v_gene: TRBV5-1; d_gene: .
CDR3aa: CASTRQGTTNEQYF; CDR3nt: TGTGCCAGCACTAGACAGGGGACGACTAACGAGCAGTACTTC; abundance: once; j_gene: TRBJ2-7; v_gene: TRBV6-1; d_gene: TRBD1
CDR3aa: CASSGGTLKETQYF; CDR3nt: TGTGCCAGCAGCGGGGGGACACTTAAAGAGACCCAGTACTTC; abundance: .; j_gene: TRBJ2-5; v_gene: TRBV9; d_gene: .
CDR3aa: CASSHLQGWEGYTF; CDR3nt: TGTGCCAGCAGCCATTTACAGGGCTGGGAAGGCTACACCTTC; abundance: once; j_gene: TRBJ1-2; v_gene: TRBV14; d_gene: .
CDR3aa: CAIGTVDNYGYTF; CDR3nt: TGTGCCATAGGGACAGTAGATAACTATGGCTACACCTTC; abundance: once; j_gene: TRBJ1-2; v_gene: TRBV10-3; d_gene: TRBD1
CDR3aa: CASRGTGSSNQPQHF; CDR3nt: TGTGCCAGCAGAGGGACAGGGTCGAGCAATCAGCCCCAGCATTTT; abundance: .; j_gene: TRBJ1-5; v_gene: TRBV2; d_gene: TRBD1
CDR3aa: CASSPGGIYGYTF; CDR3nt: TGTGCCAGTAGCCCGGGCGGGATCTATGGCTACACCTTC; abundance: .; j_gene: TRBJ1-2; v_gene: TRBV19; d_gene: .
CDR3aa: CASSLRGRGNEQFF; CDR3nt: TGTGCCAGCAGTTTAAGGGGGCGGGGCAATGAGCAGTTCTTC; abundance: once; j_gene: TRBJ2-1; v_gene: TRBV28; d_gene: .
CDR3aa: CASSSRAGGLNTGELFF; CDR3nt: TGTGCCAGCAGCTCCCGTGCGGGAGGCCTCAACACCGGGGAGCTGTTTTTT; abundance: .; j_gene: TRBJ2-2; v_gene: TRBV7-6; d_gene: TRBD2
CDR3aa: CASSLDITGLAVNEQFF; CDR3nt: TGTGCCAGCAGCTTAGATATAACGGGACTAGCGGTCAATGAGCAGTTCTTC; abundance: .; j_gene: TRBJ2-1; v_gene: TRBV11-3; d_gene: TRBD2
CDR3aa: CASSISRQRNEKLFF; CDR3nt: TGTGCCAGTAGTATATCGAGACAGCGTAATGAAAAACTGTTTTTT; abundance: .; j_gene: TRBJ1-4; v_gene: TRBV19; d_gene: .
CDR3aa: CASTLSGGIEYEQYF; CDR3nt: TGTGCCAGCACCCTTTCTGGCGGGATCGAGTACGAGCAGTACTTC; abundance: .; j_gene: TRBJ2-7; v_gene: TRBV27; d_gene: .
CDR3aa: CASSSPLAGPSYEQYF; CDR3nt: TGTGCCAGCAGTTCACCTCTAGCGGGACCTTCCTACGAGCAGTACTTC; abundance: .; j_gene: TRBJ2-7; v_gene: TRBV28; d_gene: TRBD2
CDR3aa: CASKGQGGTEAFF; CDR3nt: TGTGCCAGCAAGGGGCAGGGCGGTACTGAAGCTTTCTTT; abundance: .; j_gene: TRBJ1-1; v_gene: TRBV2; d_gene: .
CDR3aa: CASNSNLGFGEQYF; CDR3nt: TGTGCCAGCAATTCCAACCTAGGTTTTGGGGAGCAGTACTTC; abundance: .; j_gene: TRBJ2-7; v_gene: TRBV2; d_gene: .
CDR3aa: CASSGGEDTQYF; CDR3nt: TGTGCCAGCAGTGGGGGGGAAGATACGCAGTATTTT; abundance: .; j_gene: TRBJ2-3; v_gene: TRBV6-4; d_gene: .
CDR3aa: CASSRGTGGYENIQYF; CDR3nt: TGCGCCAGCAGCCGCGGGACAGGAGGTTACGAAAACATTCAGTACTTC; abundance: once; j_gene: TRBJ2-4; v_gene: TRBV4-1; d_gene: TRBD1
CDR3aa: CASSLRGTGNTIYF; CDR3nt: TGTGCCAGCAGTTTACGGGGGACGGGAAACACCATATATTTT; abundance: .; j_gene: TRBJ1-3; v_gene: TRBV27; d_gene: .
CDR3aa: CASSRITGQGFTGELFF; CDR3nt: TGCGCCAGCAGCCGAATAACGGGACAGGGGTTCACCGGGGAGCTGTTTTTT; abundance: .; j_gene: TRBJ2-2; v_gene: TRBV4-1; d_gene: TRBD1
CDR3aa: CASNFRGGEETQYF; CDR3nt: TGTGCCAGCAATTTCAGGGGAGGGGAAGAGACCCAGTACTTC; abundance: .; j_gene: TRBJ2-5; v_gene: TRBV2; d_gene: .
CDR3aa: CASSESPGLAGLGETQYF; CDR3nt: TGCGCCAGCAGTGAGTCTCCGGGACTAGCGGGATTGGGAGAGACCCAGTACTTC; abundance: .; j_gene: TRBJ2-5; v_gene: TRBV10-1; d_gene: TRBD2
CDR3aa: CASSLHRTTYEQYF; CDR3nt: TGTGCCAGCAGCTTACACAGAACGACCTACGAGCAGTACTTC; abundance: .; j_gene: TRBJ2-7; v_gene: TRBV7-2; d_gene: .
CDR3aa: CASSAETGLTAETQYF; CDR3nt: TGTGCCAGCAGCGCCGAGACAGGTTTGACGGCAGAGACCCAGTACTTC; abundance: .; j_gene: TRBJ2-5; v_gene: TRBV5-6; d_gene: .
CDR3aa: CATGTPGTEAFF; CDR3nt: TGTGCCACAGGGACTCCGGGTACTGAAGCTTTCTTT; abundance: .; j_gene: TRBJ1-1; v_gene: TRBV15; d_gene: .
CDR3aa: CAWSALGTGSLTPGANVLTF; CDR3nt: TGTGCCTGGAGCGCTTTAGGGACAGGGTCGCTTACTCCTGGGGCCAACGTCCTGACTTTC; abundance: .; j_gene: TRBJ2-6; v_gene: TRBV30; d_gene: TRBD1
CDR3aa: CASSSLAGAGNEQFF; CDR3nt: TGTGCCAGCAGTTCATTAGCGGGAGCCGGGAATGAGCAGTTCTTC; abundance: .; j_gene: TRBJ2-1; v_gene: TRBV27; d_gene: TRBD2